This T cell receptor (beta chain) was captured in a study of cytomegalovirus exposure and HLA in healthy donors. Study as a whole: The roughly 120 validation repertoires, a later analysis reported, used the same platform as the roughly 650 repertoires from the first cohort.

Of note for this clone: Its cognate antigen is unknown. An end of the junction does not agree with germline; a read error may underlie this.

The CDR3 is 13 residues long. Germline assignment: CDR1 KGHSH and CDR2 LQKENI. The donors were part of the validation cohort, which consisted of under 150 subjects and was separate from the first cohort of around 620 subjects. Study-wide results and limits: As confirmed in vitro, a few CMV-associated chains were specific for CMV antigens. There were some public TCRs occurring in many donors, but most TCR sequences were rare.

This table comes from immunoSEQ multiplex PCR, and its TCRdb copy is limited to in-frame clones, with some not included. The sample lists some 170,000 clones, approximately 84% occurring once. The source is a man younger than 40 in good health and CMV-seropositive. The rearrangement uses TRBV18 and TRBJ2-7, with TRBD2 identical over 14 bases. Sequencing was carried out using PBMCs. The CDR3 coding sequence is TGTGCCAGCTCCCCTGGGACTAGCGGGGGAACCCACTTC. It is translated as CASSPGTSGGTHF.